The following is a T cell receptor (beta chain) sequence with its context. As yet, its antigen is unknown. This record comes from a study of shared clonotypes between healthy human individuals. Study-level points and caveats: Sequencing depth was a factor that was expected to affect clonotype sharing among donors. Naive subsets generally had larger estimated richness than memory subsets.

Each PCR replicate from the sorted subsets contained around 0.2 ug DNA, which is some 32,000 T cell genomes. Repertoires were generated with immunoSEQ multiplex PCR, while TCRdb's copy carries only in-frame clones and drops some. This table has almost 750,000 clones, approximately 72% appearing once. In germline, CDR1 is GTSNPN, CDR2 SVGIG (reference sequence). This CDR3 comprises 13 residues. With V trimmed by 2 bases and J by 3 bases, 4 bases remained unmatched. The sequenced sample consisted of memory CD4+ T cells sorted from blood. As to subset: CD45RA-negative fraction. The chain employs TRBV30 and TRBJ2-7; TRBD1 matches at 7 bases. This receptor was identified in a woman aged 25 to 39 in good health. For the CDR3, the DNA is TGTGCCTGGAGTCCTTCAGGGGGCTACGAGCAGTACTTC. Its protein product is CAWSPSGGYEQYF. Full variable domain (outside the CDR3, taken from reference TRBV30 and TRBJ2-7): SQTIHQWPATLVQPVGSPLSLECTVEGTSNPNLYWYRQAAGRGLQLLFYSVGIGQISSEVPQNLSASRPQDRQFILSSKKLLLSDSGFYLCAWSPSGGYEQYFGPGTRLTVT.